This T cell receptor beta chain was recorded in a study of CD8 T cell repertoires and HIV-1 epitope variants. Study details: T cells were stimulated with Twenty-five Gag and Nef peptides separately. Controls included no peptide, Ebola AY9 epitope, and a CMV, EBV, flu pool. 1M T cells were kept uncultured as a baseline.

Study conclusions and caveats: Eight to ten TCR beta clonotypes were antigen-specific, 5 to 7 apparently recognizing autologous or escape variants.

With regard to this clone: Its antigen is still unknown.

Between the trimmed V and J ends, which lost 2 bases and 0 bases, there was a span of 11 bases. CDR3 length equals 15 residues. The germline V gene has CDR1 MNHEY and CDR2 SMNVEV (reference sequence). Using immunoSEQ multiplex PCR, the repertoire was profiled, and TCRdb retains in-frame clones only, with some absent. The table records 4,000 to 6,000 clones, less than 75% of them present only once. The chain employs TRBV27 and TRBJ2-7; no clear D. This TCR derives from a male donor with HIV. The source material was cultured CD8+ T cells derived from PBMCs. This CDR3 is CASSLQAGSSYEQYF. The CDR3, as DNA: TGTGCCAGCAGTTTACAAGCCGGTAGCTCCTACGAGCAGTACTTC.